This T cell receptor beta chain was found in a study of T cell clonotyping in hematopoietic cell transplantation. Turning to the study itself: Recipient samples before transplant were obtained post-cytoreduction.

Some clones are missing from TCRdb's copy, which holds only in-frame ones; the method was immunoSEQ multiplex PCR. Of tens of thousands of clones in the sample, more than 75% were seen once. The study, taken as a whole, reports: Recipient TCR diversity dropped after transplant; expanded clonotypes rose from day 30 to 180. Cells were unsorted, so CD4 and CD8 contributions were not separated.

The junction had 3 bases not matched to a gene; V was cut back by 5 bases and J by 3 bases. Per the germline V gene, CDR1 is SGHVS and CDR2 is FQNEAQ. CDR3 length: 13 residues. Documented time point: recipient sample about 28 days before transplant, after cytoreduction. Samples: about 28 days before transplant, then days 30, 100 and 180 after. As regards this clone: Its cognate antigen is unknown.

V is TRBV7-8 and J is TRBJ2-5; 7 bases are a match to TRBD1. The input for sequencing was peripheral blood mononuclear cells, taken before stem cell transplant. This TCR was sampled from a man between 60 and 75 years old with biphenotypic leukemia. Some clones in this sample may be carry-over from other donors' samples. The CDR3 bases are TGTGCCAGCAGCCGGGACAGAGAAGAGACCCAGTACTTC. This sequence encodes CASSRDREETQYF.